This T cell receptor (beta chain) was sequenced in a study of early stage breast cancer tumors. Produced via immunoSEQ multiplex PCR; TCRdb's table is partial and in-frame only. This table has about 15,000 clones, around 84% appearing once. This clone was counted between two and nine times. This TCR derives from a person between 30 and 45 years old with breast cancer. Source material: normal breast tissue next to the tumor.

The CDR3 coding sequence is TGTGCCAGAAGGCAGGGGCGGGGGTACGAGCAGTACTTC. It translates to CARRQGRGYEQYF. The chain uses TRBV7-5 and TRBJ2-7; the table's D call TRBD2 went unverified against the DNA. TRBV7-5 is a pseudogene. CDR3 length equals 13 residues.